This T cell receptor (beta chain) was sequenced for a study of a mutant IDH1 vaccine in newly diagnosed glioma (dated by TCRdb to about 2021). About the study as a whole: Patients received eight vaccinations in weeks 1, 3, 5, 7, 11, 15, 19 and 23, corresponding to visits V03 through V10. Peripheral blood was collected at six visits: V03 (baseline), V05, V07, V10, V12 and V13. Of the approximately 35 treated patients, approximately 62% were male and roughly 40% were female, and a mean age of approximately 40 years was recorded. Prior to enrollment, patients had been given standard therapy consisting of radiotherapy alone, temozolomide alone, or radiochemotherapy with temozolomide, with the combination given to most patients. In the chemotherapy-containing groups, vaccination started alongside temozolomide cycles, whereas in patients who had radiotherapy alone it started 4-6 weeks after radiotherapy. For exploratory analyses, longitudinal TCRB deep sequencing was carried out in approximately 25 treated patients wherever samples were available.

Overall study outcomes, separate from this receptor: Across multiple MHC alleles, vaccine-induced immune responses were seen in more than 90% of patients. PBMC samples for TCRB deep sequencing were selected based on availability. The authors noted that analyses of patient blood samples could not be reproduced because of sample limitations. Pseudoprogression appeared unrelated to alterations in the top peripheral T cell clonotypes detected by TCRB sequencing.

A remark on this clone: There is no known antigen for this receptor. Within one base of it there is no much larger clone, and no base qualities were kept.

The library was made by the immunoSEQ multiplex PCR assay. The hsTCRB Kit was used according to the manufacturer's protocol to amplify rearranged TCR beta chain sequences. Sequencing of TCRB libraries was carried out on an Illumina MiSeq. The study's own analysis went as follows. Demultiplexing, trimming and gene mapping were performed with the kit vendor's proprietary platform. TCRdb re-hosts the immuneACCESS table, in-frame sequences only. Its copies lack some clones; in the studies checked, an unresolved V gene accounts for under half of them, and the cause for the rest is not known. The DNA gave D and trimming, while V, J and clone size come from that table. For this sample there are approximately 39,000 clones; 75% to 85% appear just once. Of the sample, roughly 12% is held by the ten largest clones. What the time point label conveys for this sample: week 5, during vaccination. Every vaccine dose consisted of 300 ug of a 20-mer mutant IDH1 peptide in Montanide, administered subcutaneously together with topical imiquimod. Newly diagnosed WHO grade 3 or 4 IDH1-mutant astrocytomas showing loss of nuclear ATRX were present in the donors. The samples were drawn from NOA16, a multicentre, single-arm, open-label phase I trial in Germany that tested a mutant IDH1 peptide vaccine in humans for the first time. Genomic DNA for TCRB sequencing was extracted from EDTA blood using the DNeasy Blood and Tissue Kit.

The sequences come from PBMCs, collected from a glioma patient whose treatment included an IDH1 peptide vaccine. The clonotype was recovered from a man between 50 and 59 years old with glioma.

In nucleotides, the sequence is TGTGCCAGCAGCTTATATAGCACAGATACGCAGTATTTT. The translation is CASSLYSTDTQYF. Recombination linked TRBV11-3 to TRBJ2-3; the D segment cannot be called with confidence. CDR1 and CDR2 (SGHNT, YENEEA) derive from the germline V gene. Trimming costs V 2 bases and J 0 bases, and their ends lie 3 bases apart. Including the terminal cysteine and phenylalanine, the CDR3 comprises 13 residues. The retained sequence is limited to the CDR3, 39 bases, with the frame set at the first base.